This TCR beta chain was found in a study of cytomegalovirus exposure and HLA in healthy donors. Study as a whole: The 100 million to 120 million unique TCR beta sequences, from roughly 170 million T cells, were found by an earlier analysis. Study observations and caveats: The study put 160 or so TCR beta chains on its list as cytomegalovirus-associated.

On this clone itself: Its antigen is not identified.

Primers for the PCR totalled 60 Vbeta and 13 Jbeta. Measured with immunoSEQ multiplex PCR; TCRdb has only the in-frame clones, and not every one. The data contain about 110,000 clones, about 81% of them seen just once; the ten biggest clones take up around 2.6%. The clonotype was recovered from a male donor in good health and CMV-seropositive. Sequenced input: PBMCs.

CDR3 amino acids: CATASGTLKNIQYF. As DNA, the CDR3 is TGTGCCACCGCTAGCGGGACACTCAAAAACATTCAGTACTTC. The gene calls are TRBV7-8 and TRBJ2-4; the match to TRBD2 covers 9 bases. Germline CDR1 SGHVS, CDR2 FQNEAQ. V shed 10 bases and J 3 bases; nucleotides not matched to a gene: 7. This CDR3 spans 14 amino acids.